A selection of T cell receptor beta chains follows, all from one sample in a study of early T cells in non-severe SARS-CoV-2 infection. Using its own MiXCR run on the 5' RACE reads, TCRdb lists one record per CDR3 protein. The table includes approximately 58,000 distinct CDR3 sequences, 11% detected once. The sample comprised whole blood. The receptors were gathered from an adult who was a healthcare worker with PCR-confirmed SARS-CoV-2 infection or an uninfected control (not recorded which). Both conserved end residues are part of each CDR3. The order of the fields is J gene, clone size, V gene, D gene, CDR3 length, CDR3 DNA, CDR3 protein. A D gene is named only where the DNA matches it firmly. Size is stated for part of the rows, as once, few or many counts, or as a class when the clone is expanded.

TRBJ2-5,many,TRBV20-1,.,15,TGCAGTACTCAGCCCCTTGGACGTTCCCAAGAGACCCAGTACTTC,CSTQPLGRSQETQYF
TRBJ2-7,once,TRBV6-5,.,14,TGTGCCAGCAGTCCCCCCGGGGGTGCCCACGAGCAGTACTTC,CASSPPGGAHEQYF
TRBJ2-1,few,TRBV24-1,.,15,TGTGCCACCAGTGATTACGTTGACGGTCACAATGAGCAGTTCTTC,CATSDYVDGHNEQFF
TRBJ2-3,many,TRBV28,.,17,TGTGCCAGCTTCCCTCCTGTAGGCGGGGGCGATGCAGATACGCAGTATTTT,CASFPPVGGGDADTQYF
TRBJ1-3,few,TRBV2,TRBD1,13,TGTGCCAGCAGCAGGGGGCCTGGAAACACCATATATTTT,CASSRGPGNTIYF
TRBJ2-7,few,TRBV25-1,.,14,TGTGCCAGCAGTGAAGGGACACCCCCCTACGAGCAGTACTTC,CASSEGTPPYEQYF
TRBJ2-3,few,TRBV28,.,12,TGTGCCAGCAGTTTGGGGGGAGATACGCAGTATTTT,CASSLGGDTQYF
TRBJ2-3,many,TRBV5-4,TRBD2,15,TGTGCCAGCAGCTCGGGACTAGCGGGAGAGAATACGCAGTATTTT,CASSSGLAGENTQYF
TRBJ2-6,.,TRBV2,.,16,TGTGCCAGGACCCGGGATAATACCGTTGGGGCCAACGTCCTGACTTTC,CARTRDNTVGANVLTF
TRBJ2-5,.,TRBV29-1,TRBD1,13,TGCAGCGTTACAGGGGTAGAACAAGAGACCCAGTACTTC,CSVTGVEQETQYF
TRBJ1-2,many,TRBV6-5,.,14,TGTGCCAGCAGTCCCCAGGACATCCAGTCTTCCTACACCTTC,CASSPQDIQSSYTF
TRBJ2-1,many,TRBV5-4,.,15,TGTGCCAGCAGCTTGTTTGGGTCGGGAACGGGGGAGCAGTTCTTC,CASSLFGSGTGEQFF
TRBJ1-2,many,TRBV18,.,15,TGTGCCAGCTCACCACCGGAACGGGATTTCTATGGCTACACCTTC,CASSPPERDFYGYTF
TRBJ2-7,few,TRBV28,TRBD2,14,TGTGCCAGCTATACTAGCGGGGTACCAGGGGAGCAGTACTTC,CASYTSGVPGEQYF
TRBJ2-1,.,TRBV6-1,.,13,TGTGCCAGCAATTCAGCCTCCTACAATGAGCAGTTCTTC,CASNSASYNEQFF
TRBJ1-5,.,TRBV18,TRBD1,14,TGTGCCAGCTCAAGACAGGGTTCTGATCAGCCCCAGCATTTT,CASSRQGSDQPQHF
TRBJ2-3,.,TRBV29-1,.,12,TGCAGCGTTGAAGACGGAGCAGATACGCAGTATTTT,CSVEDGADTQYF
TRBJ1-1,.,TRBV21-1,.,11,TGTGCCAGCAGCAAAGAGGTTGAAGCTTTCTTT,CASSKEVEAFF
TRBJ2-3,few,TRBV7-2,.,13,TGTGCCAGCAGCCAGGGGACCCTTAATACGCAGTATTTT,CASSQGTLNTQYF
TRBJ2-2,few,TRBV11-1,TRBD2,15,TGTGCCAGCAGCATCCGGGACTACTACACCGGGGAGCTGTTTTTT,CASSIRDYYTGELFF
TRBJ1-1,.,TRBV12-3/TRBV12-4,TRBD1,13,TGTGCCAGCAGGGGCAGGGGGCGGACTGAAGCTTTCTTT,CASRGRGRTEAFF
TRBJ2-7,few,TRBV28,.,12,TGTGCCAGCATAGGAGCCTCCTACGAGCAGTACTTC,CASIGASYEQYF
TRBJ2-1,.,TRBV28,TRBD1,17,TGTGCCAGCAGTGGGCCAGGTCGGACAGGGGGTCACAATGAGCAGTTCTTC,CASSGPGRTGGHNEQFF
TRBJ2-5,.,TRBV5-4,TRBD1,14,TGTGCCAGCAGCTTGGCCACAGGGGACGAGACCCAGTACTTC,CASSLATGDETQYF
TRBJ2-7,medium-sized,TRBV7-9,.,15,TGTGCCAGCAGCTTAATACGATATGGGAATTACGAGCAGTACTTC,CASSLIRYGNYEQYF
TRBJ2-7,.,TRBV15,TRBD1,15,TGTGCCACCAGCAGAGAAAAATCCGGACAGGCCGAGCAGTACTTC,CATSREKSGQAEQYF
TRBJ2-3,few,TRBV4-2,TRBD2,18,TGTGCCAGCAGCAAAGAACGCCTTAGCGGGGGGCGCACAGATACGCAGTATTTT,CASSKERLSGGRTDTQYF
TRBJ1-4,.,TRBV29-1,.,13,TGCAGCGTTGGATATAGGGGAAATGAAAAACTGTTTTTT,CSVGYRGNEKLFF
TRBJ2-1,.,TRBV15,.,16,TGTGCCACCAGCAGTGGGGTTGGCGGGCAATACAATGAGCAGTTCTTC,CATSSGVGGQYNEQFF
TRBJ2-7,few,TRBV11-2,.,14,TGTGCCAGCAGCCCGGGGGACAGTTTCTACGAGCAGTACTTC,CASSPGDSFYEQYF
TRBJ1-5,few,TRBV20-1,.,17,TGCAGTGCTAGTCGTCCGGGCCTATCTAATAGCAATCAGCCCCAGCATTTT,CSASRPGLSNSNQPQHF
TRBJ2-7,many,TRBV20-1,TRBD1,16,TGCAGTGCTAGGCCCGAACAGGGGGCGAGCTCCTACGAGCAGTACTTC,CSARPEQGASSYEQYF